The 14 T cell receptor beta chains below come from one sample, sequenced in a study. MiXCR, applied by TCRdb to the 5' RACE reads, yields one record per CDR3 protein. The sample has 50,000 to 75,000 distinct CDR3 sequences, about 20% seen once. Sequenced material: memory CD4+ T cells sorted from a lymph node. Subset denoted: memory CD4+ T cells, CD4+CD45RO+CD25-. Source of these receptors: a female donor with breast cancer.

This chain links TRBV3-1 with TRBJ2-5; 9 nucleotides agree with TRBD2. Trimming took 1 base from V and 10 from J; bases not matched to a gene: 4. The length of the CDR3 is 13 residues. Germline values: CDR1 LGHDT, CDR2 YNNKEL (reference sequence). The CDR3 sequence: CASSQGVAGVQYF. The CDR3 nucleotides are TGTGCCAGCAGCCAAGGGGTAGCGGGAGTCCAGTACTTC.

Note on this clonotype: The junction does not match germline at one end; this may be a read error. The rearrangement uses TRBV4-2 and TRBJ1-2; D gene ambiguous. CDR1 is LGHNA, CDR2 YNFKEQ, per germline. This CDR3 spans 11 amino acids. CDR3 residues: CASSPGYGHTF. The DNA for the CDR3 is TGTGCCAGCAGCCCCGGGTATGGCCACACCTTC.

The CDR3 sequence is CASSEAWGGNEQFF. The CDR3 nucleotides read TGTGCCAGCAGTGAAGCTTGGGGCGGCAATGAGCAGTTCTTC. V and J are TRBV6-1 and TRBJ2-1; D perhaps matches TRBD1 (5 bases). Trimming removed 0 bases at V and 6 bases at J, with 9 bases between. This CDR3 comprises 14 residues. Per germline, CDR1 MNHNS and CDR2 SASEGT.

The J gene is TRBJ1-1, the V gene TRBV14; 9 nucleotides line up with TRBD1. The germline gives CDR1 SGHDN, CDR2 FVKESK. The J segment lost 7 bases and the V segment lost 0 bases, leaving 6 bases of the junction unmatched. The CDR3 loop spans 15 amino acids. The CDR3 protein is CASSQERTGAGEAFF. The CDR3, as DNA: TGTGCCAGCAGCCAAGAGCGGACAGGGGCTGGTGAAGCTTTCTTT. The whole variable domain, filled in from reference TRBV14 and TRBJ1-1, reads EAGVTQFPSHSVIEKGQTVTLRCDPISGHDNLYWYRRVMGKEIKFLLHFVKESKQDESGMPNNRFLAERTGGTYSTLKVQPAELEDSGVYFCASSQERTGAGEAFFGQGTRLTVV.

This clonotype was seen once. This may stem from a read error, because a much larger clone lies one nucleotide away. This chain joins TRBV5-1 and TRBJ1-2; D is possibly TRBD1 (6 bases). The CDR3 has 14 residues. The germline V gene has CDR1 SGHRS and CDR2 YFSETQ. CDR3 protein: CTSSAQGEGAGYTF. CDR3 bases: TGCACCAGCAGCGCACAGGGAGAAGGGGCTGGCTACACCTTC.

V gene TRBV6-1 combines with J gene TRBJ1-5; 10 nucleotides agree with TRBD1. The V segment lost 7 bases and the J segment 1 base; nucleotides outside the gene matches: 1. Germline CDR1 is MNHNS and CDR2 is SASEGT. CDR3 length equals 14 residues. The CDR3 DNA is TGTGCCAGCACGGGACAGGGGAGCAATCAGCCCCAGCATTTT. This encodes CASTGQGSNQPQHF.

The chain combines TRBV11-2 with TRBJ2-7; TRBD1 matches at 12 bases. The V gene end was trimmed by 1 base and the J gene end by 2 bases; junction bases not matched to a gene: 3. This CDR3 has 16 amino acids. Germline CDR1 SGHAT, CDR2 FQNNGV. The CDR3, as DNA: TGTGCCAGCAGCTTAGGGGACAGGGGGCTCCCCTACGAGCAGTACTTC. Translated, it gives CASSLGDRGLPYEQYF.

This clonotype was detected only a few times. The CDR3 nucleotides read TGCGCCAGCAGCTTGGCAGGGGTCCGAGGGGACATTCAGTACTTC. Protein sequence: CASSLAGVRGDIQYF. V is TRBV5-1 and J is TRBJ2-4; D possibly corresponds to TRBD1 (6 bases). This CDR3 is built from 15 residues. The germline V and J ends were trimmed by 0 bases and 8 bases, with 15 bases remaining between them. CDR1 and CDR2 (germline): SGHRS, YFSETQ.

The chain links TRBV11-1 to TRBJ2-5, with unresolved D. This CDR3 has 16 amino acids. Deletions cut 3 bases from V and 3 bases from J, with 17 bases between. CDR1 SGHAT and CDR2 FQDESV come from the germline V gene (reference sequence). The DNA for the CDR3 is TGTGCCAGCAGCTTTCCGGACGGCCTACCTGAAGAGACCCAGTACTTC. Translation gives CASSFPDGLPEETQYF.

A remark on this clonotype: A junction boundary mismatches the germline segment, possibly from a read error. V is TRBV7-9 and J is TRBJ1-2, with D hard to call. Germline V CDR1 and CDR2: SEHNR, FQNEAQ (reference sequence). CDR3 length: 16 residues. The CDR3 region has the DNA TGTGCCAGCAGTTTAGCTGGGTCTTCGGGAAGCTATGGCTACACCTTC. Translating it yields CASSLAGSSGSYGYTF. The whole variable domain, filled in from reference TRBV7-9 and TRBJ1-2, reads DTGVSQNPRHKITKRGQNVTFRCDPISEHNRLYWYRQTLGQGPEFLTYFQNEAQLEKSRLLSDRFSAERPKGSFSTLEIQRTEQGDSAMYLCASSLAGSSGSYGYTFGSGTRLTVV.

V is TRBV6-5 and J is TRBJ2-1, with a tentative D call TRBD1 (10 bases). The CDR3 totals 21 residues. From germline, CDR1 is MNHEY and CDR2 SVGAGI. Deletions cut 5 bases from V and 7 bases from J, with 36 bases between. For the CDR3, the DNA is TGTGCCAGCAGTCACTTCTCATGGGACAGGGGTAGCGGGAGATCGGGGAATGAGCAGTTCTTC. As protein: CASSHFSWDRGSGRSGNEQFF.

The V gene is TRBV5-1, the J gene TRBJ1-2, with a possible D match to TRBD1 (5 bases). CDR1 is SGHRS, CDR2 YFSETQ, per germline. With 2 bases removed from V and 8 bases from J, the gap between germline ends came to 13 bases. This CDR3 is built from 13 residues. CDR3 nucleotides: TGCGCCAGCAGCTTTACAGGACTGGGGGGCTACACCTTC. This encodes CASSFTGLGGYTF.

As for this clonotype: Being one base from a much bigger clone, this may be a read error. The rearrangement links TRBV20-1 to TRBJ1-4; D is perhaps TRBD1 (6 bases). The CDR3 is 15 amino acids. The germline V gene encodes CDR1 DFQATT and CDR2 SNEGSKA (reference sequence). CDR3 DNA: TGCAGTGCTAGAGATCTCAGGGGAGTAAGGGAAAAACTGCTTTTT. Translated: CSARDLRGVREKLLF.

V usage is TRBV7-3 and J usage is TRBJ2-1; D is unclear. CDR1 and CDR2 (germline): SGHTA, FQGTGA. V gave up 5 bases and J gave up 1 base, with 15 bases separating them. CDR3 length: 16 residues. CDR3 nucleotides: TGTGCCAGCAGCCCCACGGCAGTTATGTCCTACAATGAGCAGTTCTTC. Translating gives CASSPTAVMSYNEQFF.